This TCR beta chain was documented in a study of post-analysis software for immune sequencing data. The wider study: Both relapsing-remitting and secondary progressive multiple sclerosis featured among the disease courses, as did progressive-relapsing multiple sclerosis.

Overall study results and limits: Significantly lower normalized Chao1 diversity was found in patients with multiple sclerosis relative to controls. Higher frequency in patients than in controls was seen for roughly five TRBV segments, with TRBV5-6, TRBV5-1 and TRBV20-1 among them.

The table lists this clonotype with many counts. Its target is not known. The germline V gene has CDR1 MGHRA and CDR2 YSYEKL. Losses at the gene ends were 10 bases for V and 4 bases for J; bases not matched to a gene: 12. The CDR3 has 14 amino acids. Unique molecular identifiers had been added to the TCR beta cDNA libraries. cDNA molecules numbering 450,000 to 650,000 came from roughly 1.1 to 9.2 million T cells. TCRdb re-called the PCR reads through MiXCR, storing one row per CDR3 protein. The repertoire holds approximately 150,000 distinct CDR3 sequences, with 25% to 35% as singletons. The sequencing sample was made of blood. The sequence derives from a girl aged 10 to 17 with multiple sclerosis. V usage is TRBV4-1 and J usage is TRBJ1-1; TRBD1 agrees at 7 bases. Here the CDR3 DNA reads TGCGCCACCCGGAGCCTTCAGGGGGGCACTGAAGCTTTCTTT. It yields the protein CATRSLQGGTEAFF.